These 9 T cell receptor beta chains were all obtained from the same sample, sequenced in a study of PD-1 blockade in classical Hodgkin lymphoma. Clones were read by immunoSEQ multiplex PCR, and TCRdb kept only the in-frame ones, dropping some. The data hold some 10,000 clones, with 65% to 75% observed a single time. Time point indicated: cycle 4 day 1 (C4D1), after more than five weeks of nivolumab. Brentuximab vedotin exposure varied among the patients, all of whom had relapsed after autologous stem cell transplantation. Researchers pulled CD8+ T cells out of thawed PBMCs using magnetic negative selection. This specimen was CD8+ T cells from blood, taken before the fourth cycle of nivolumab. Receptors originate from a human donor with classical Hodgkin lymphoma.

The chain employs TRBV28 and TRBJ1-2; D call uncertain. The V and J ends lost 6 bases and 2 bases respectively, with 13 bases between them. The CDR3 is made up of 14 amino acids. The germline V gene encodes CDR1 MDHEN and CDR2 SYDVKM. CDR3 loop: CASRGIPGNYGYTF. The CDR3 nucleotides read TGTGCCAGCAGGGGGATCCCGGGGAACTATGGCTACACCTTC.

The rearrangement joins TRBV15 to TRBJ2-5; D is unclear. CDR1 LNHNV and CDR2 YYDKDF come from the germline V gene (reference sequence). V was shortened by 0 bases and J by 1 base, with 9 bases between the two germline ends. The CDR3 covers 15 residues. CDR3 amino acids: CATSRDRVIQETQYF. CDR3 DNA sequence: TGTGCCACCAGCAGAGATAGAGTAATCCAAGAGACCCAGTACTTC.

CDR3 coding DNA: TGTGCCAGCAGCTCCTCAGGTCGGGGGGTCTACAATGAGCAGTTCTTC. Translated: CASSSSGRGVYNEQFF. The V and J genes are TRBV7-2 and TRBJ2-1, with 7 bases aligning to TRBD2. The V gene's germline CDR1 is SGHTA and CDR2 FQGNSA. CDR3 length equals 16 residues. V shed 4 bases, J shed 3 bases, and the junction held 9 bases outside the gene matches.

In DNA form, the CDR3 reads TGTGCCAGCAGTTTAAATGGGAATCAGCCCCAGCATTTT. It encodes CASSLNGNQPQHF. This chain joins TRBV28 and TRBJ1-5; D gene uncertain. Germline-derived CDR1 and CDR2 are MDHEN and SYDVKM. The length of the CDR3 is 13 residues. V dropped 2 bases and J dropped 4 bases, with 6 bases sitting between them.

The chain combines TRBV25-1 with TRBJ2-5; D uncertain. The germline CDR1 and CDR2 sequences are MGHDK and SYGVNS. The V and J ends lost 5 bases and 9 bases respectively, with 13 bases between them. The CDR3 extends over 12 amino acids. CDR3 amino acids: CASSSLTSPQYF. The DNA for the CDR3 is TGTGCCAGCAGTAGTTTGACCAGCCCCCAGTACTTC.

The chain carries TRBV2 and TRBJ2-5; D remains unclear. This CDR3 comprises 15 residues. V was clipped by 6 bases and J by 1 base, with 15 bases between them. Germline V gene sequence: CDR1 SNHLY, CDR2 FYNNEI. The CDR3 is CASRFSTQRQETQYF. The CDR3 region has the DNA TGTGCCAGCAGGTTCTCCACGCAGCGCCAAGAGACCCAGTACTTC.

There are a few counts of this clone. J is TRBJ1-2 and V is TRBV25-1, with a tentative D call TRBD1 (5 bases). This CDR3 spans 13 amino acids. Germline CDR1 reads MGHDK; CDR2 reads SYGVNS. The germline V and J ends were trimmed by 5 bases and 4 bases, with 11 bases remaining between them. For the CDR3, the DNA is TGTGCCAGCAGTAAAGGGACCTCCTATGGCTACACCTTC. Its protein product is CASSKGTSYGYTF.

V is TRBV4-3 and J is TRBJ2-2; TRBD2 aligns across 10 bases. V shed 1 base and J 4 bases; nucleotides not matched to a gene: 6. Germline lookup yields CDR1 LGHNA and CDR2 YSLEER. The CDR3 spans 17 residues. The CDR3 region is CASSQAPSGGITGELFF. The CDR3 region has the DNA TGCGCCAGCAGCCAAGCCCCTAGCGGGGGCATCACCGGGGAGCTGTTTTTT.

The genes are TRBV6-6 and TRBJ2-7; 10 nucleotides line up with TRBD1. The trim removed 0 bases at V and 4 bases at J, leaving 0 bases unmatched. The CDR3 extends over 14 amino acids. In germline, CDR1 is MNHNY, CDR2 SVGAGI (reference sequence). In DNA form, the CDR3 reads TGTGCCAGCAGTTACTCGGGACAGGGGTACGAGCAGTACTTC. It is translated as CASSYSGQGYEQYF.